The subject of this entry is one T cell receptor (beta chain). It has no known antigen specificity. Base qualities were left out, and no much larger clone turns up one base away. The immunoSEQ Assay, a bias-controlled multiplex PCR, was used to amplify TCRbeta CDR3 regions from genomic DNA. On the study's bioinformatics: Within the assay, amplification of reference gene primers was used to estimate how many nucleated cells each sample contained. To quantify the absolute abundance of each unique TCRbeta CDR3 rearrangement, sequence reads were collapsed and filtered. For each sample, productive Simpson clonality was calculated by taking the square root of Simpson's diversity index across productive rearrangements. TCRdb re-hosts the immuneACCESS table, in-frame sequences only. Its copies lack some clones; in the studies checked, an unresolved V gene accounts for under half of them, and the cause for the rest is not known. Clonal size and the V and J genes are those of that table, whereas D and trimming came from the DNA. Recorded for this sample are 200,000 to 250,000 clones; roughly 87% of them occurred a single time. Less than 15% of the sample rests with the top ten.

The data originate from a study of blood T cell repertoires in COVID-19 (TCRdb year 2020). For the study in its entirety: Samples from collaborators originated in the United States, Italy and Spain and spanned both the acute and convalescent phases of COVID-19. Where HLA class I and class II types were available, the types were taken from metadata supplied by the sample provider, not from assay-based typing. Subjects who had been exposed to COVID-19, were actively infected with it, or had recovered from it provided the deeply sampled blood TCRbeta repertoires that made up the dataset. Nearly every sample came with metadata listing a de-identified subject ID, COVID-19 status, age in years and sex. The repertoires were released in a freely available public database intended as a resource for research on the immune response to SARS-CoV-2. The material from the prospective study consisted of cDNA or gDNA derived from T cells, B-cell-depleted T cells, or PBMCs. Samples came from the ongoing ImmuneRACE study (first 160 participants) plus 1,254 subjects from 6 global collaborators.

The paper's findings and limits, for the study overall: The quantity of clinical and demographic metadata differed by source and by participant and was supplied without curation.

Samples from volunteer blood donors who had recovered from COVID-19 were contributed by a second Seattle source. Each collaborating institution followed its own protocols to collect whole blood in K2EDTA tubes. For TCRbeta analysis, collaborators shipped samples as frozen whole blood, isolated PBMCs, or DNA extracted from either of those sample types. As encoded in the germline V gene, CDR1 is SGHNT while CDR2 is YENEEA. The CDR3, from cysteine to phenylalanine, totals 15 residues. Solely the CDR3 DNA is kept, with 45 bases framed from the first base. The V end gives up 5 bases and the J end 5 bases, leaving 8 bases in the junction not matched to a gene.

The sequence joins TRBV11-3 to TRBJ2-3; TRBD2 fits 9 bases in the junction. The sequenced sample consisted of peripheral blood. The sequence derives from a woman aged 18-29 years who had recovered from COVID-19. The nucleotide sequence reads as follows: TGTGCCAGCAGCCCGAGCGGACTAGCGCAAGATACGCAGTATTTT. This yields the protein CASSPSGLAQDTQYF.